The rows below give T cell receptor beta chains drawn from one sample of a study of T cells in Graves' hyperthyroidism and ophthalmopathy. A single record per CDR3 protein comes from TCRdb applying MiXCR to the multiplex PCR reads. The repertoire has about 590,000 distinct CDR3 sequences, 15% to 19% of them found once; the top ten carry around 7.8%. Sequencing used blood. These receptors were obtained from a woman aged 25 to 39 with Graves' hyperthyroidism. Both conserved end residues are part of each CDR3. The order of the fields is D gene, clone size, V gene, J gene, CDR3 protein, CDR3 DNA. The D gene is left open where the match is weak. The size field is filled for only some rows; it gives once, few, many or a size class.

>TRBD2|.|TRBV9|TRBJ2-3
CASSVEAGVSDTQYF
TGTGCCAGCAGCGTAGAAGCGGGAGTGTCAGATACGCAGTATTTT
>.|few|TRBV24-1|TRBJ2-1
CATSDSNRGEQFF
TGTGCCACCAGTGATTCGAACAGAGGTGAGCAGTTCTTC
>TRBD1|many|TRBV20-1|TRBJ2-7
CSAREGQVDYEQYF
TGCAGTGCTAGAGAGGGACAGGTGGACTACGAGCAGTACTTC
>.|few|TRBV28|TRBJ1-6
CASSPNSPLHF
TGTGCCAGCAGTCCCAATTCACCCCTCCACTTT
>TRBD2|.|TRBV11-1|TRBJ2-1
CASSSFSLGLAGHNEQFF
TGTGCCAGCAGCTCATTTAGTTTGGGACTAGCGGGACACAATGAGCAGTTCTTC
>TRBD2|.|TRBV7-3|TRBJ2-5
CASSLANLAPQSGSQETQYF
TGTGCCAGCAGCTTAGCGAATTTAGCCCCCCAGAGCGGGAGTCAAGAGACCCAGTACTTC
>.|many|TRBV11-1|TRBJ2-1
CASSHRTKTNYNEQFF
TGTGCCAGCAGCCATCGGACAAAGACCAACTACAATGAGCAGTTCTTC
>.|.|TRBV30|TRBJ2-2
CAWRYNGELFF
TGTGCCTGGAGATATAACGGGGAGCTGTTTTTT
>.|many|TRBV28|TRBJ1-2
CASSSGARWDRYGYTF
TGTGCCAGCAGTTCGGGTGCGCGATGGGATCGTTATGGCTACACCTTC
>.|.|TRBV29-1|TRBJ1-1
CSVDRADMNTEAFF
TGCAGCGTTGATAGGGCCGACATGAACACTGAAGCTTTCTTT
>TRBD2|many|TRBV27|TRBJ2-7
CASSVTSGSVHEQYF
TGTGCCAGCAGTGTAACTAGCGGGAGTGTTCACGAGCAGTACTTC
>.|many|TRBV28|TRBJ1-2
CASSLSGGPLRGYTF
TGTGCCAGCAGTTTATCAGGAGGCCCCTTACGGGGCTACACCTTC
>TRBD1|many|TRBV29-1|TRBJ2-3
CSVDSGQGNTQYF
TGCAGCGTTGACAGCGGACAGGGAAATACGCAGTATTTT
>.|many|TRBV30|TRBJ1-2
CAWSAGTFNYGYTF
TGTGCCTGGAGTGCCGGGACTTTTAACTATGGCTACACCTTC
>.|.|TRBV5-1|TRBJ2-7
CASRPQSSYEQYF
TGCGCCAGCAGGCCGCAGAGCTCCTACGAGCAGTACTTC
>TRBD2|many|TRBV7-9|TRBJ2-7
CASSPSRLHLSGSSYEQYF
TGTGCCAGCAGCCCTAGCCGATTACACCTTAGCGGGAGCTCCTACGAGCAGTACTTC
>.|many|TRBV7-9|TRBJ1-1
CASSFGSPVGSEAFF
TGTGCCAGCAGCTTTGGATCTCCTGTTGGGTCTGAAGCTTTCTTT
>TRBD1|few|TRBV7-9|TRBJ2-1
CASSTTGTREQFF
TGTGCCAGCAGCACGACAGGGACCCGTGAGCAGTTCTTC
>TRBD1|.|TRBV7-9|TRBJ1-3
CASSLGTGAAGNTIYF
TGTGCCAGCAGCTTAGGGACAGGGGCAGCGGGAAACACCATATATTTT
>TRBD2|.|TRBV7-3|TRBJ2-5
CASGRGPIGLAGAGETQYF
TGTGCCAGCGGCCGCGGACCGATAGGACTAGCGGGAGCTGGGGAGACCCAGTACTTC
>.|few|TRBV7-9|TRBJ2-6
CASSPQLGRGVLAGANVLTF
TGTGCCAGCAGCCCGCAACTAGGGCGAGGGGTTCTGGCTGGGGCCAACGTCCTGACTTTC
>.|few|TRBV19|TRBJ2-6
CASSIPGLFSGANVLTF
TGTGCCAGTAGTATTCCCGGACTCTTCTCTGGGGCCAACGTCCTGACTTTC
>.|many|TRBV5-1|TRBJ2-3
CASSLGLAAATSTDTQYF
TGCGCCAGCAGCTTGGGCCTAGCTGCCGCCACTAGCACAGATACGCAGTATTTT
>TRBD2|.|TRBV12-3/TRBV12-4|TRBJ2-7
CASSFRTSGSSQYF
TGTGCCAGCAGTTTTAGGACTAGCGGGAGCTCGCAGTACTTC
>.|.|TRBV19|TRBJ1-1
CASSIRQGLEGAFF
TGTGCCAGTAGTATACGTCAGGGACTGGAGGGAGCTTTCTTT
>.|few|TRBV4-1|TRBJ2-1
CASSQEEGVGQFF
TGCGCCAGCAGCCAAGAGGAGGGAGTAGGGCAGTTCTTC
>.|.|TRBV19|TRBJ2-2
CATFRGELFF
TGTGCCACTTTTCGTGGGGAGCTGTTTTTT
>TRBD2|once|TRBV11-2|TRBJ2-7
CASSPPRATSGSSYEQYF
TGTGCCAGCAGCCCCCCGAGGGCGACTAGCGGGAGTAGCTACGAGCAGTACTTC
>TRBD2|many|TRBV6-1|TRBJ2-5
CARPLAGKETQYF
TGTGCCAGACCACTAGCGGGCAAAGAGACCCAGTACTTC
>.|.|TRBV27|TRBJ1-6
CASSLSGGRTLHF
TGTGCCAGCAGTTTATCGGGGGGTAGGACCCTCCACTTT
>.|many|TRBV18|TRBJ1-1
CASSPRSIRVEAFF
TGTGCCAGCTCACCCCGCTCCATTCGTGTCGAAGCTTTCTTT
>TRBD2|many|TRBV4-2|TRBJ2-2
CASSQDAGGPPGELFF
TGTGCCAGCAGCCAAGACGCGGGAGGGCCTCCCGGGGAGCTGTTTTTT
>TRBD1|.|TRBV4-3|TRBJ2-7
CASSQDGGQGIYEQYF
TGCGCCAGCAGCCAAGATGGGGGACAGGGGATCTACGAGCAGTACTTC
>.|many|TRBV28|TRBJ1-2
CASSLKGQGPANYGYTF
TGTGCCAGCAGTTTAAAAGGGCAGGGCCCCGCTAACTATGGCTACACCTTC
>TRBD1|.|TRBV6-1|TRBJ1-2
CASWDRPNYGYTF
TGTGCCAGTTGGGACAGGCCTAACTATGGCTACACCTTC
>.|.|TRBV19|TRBJ2-5
CASRLGVGQETQYF
TGTGCCAGTAGACTCGGGGTCGGGCAAGAGACCCAGTACTTC
>.|many|TRBV28|TRBJ2-1
CASSFVRSYNEQFF
TGTGCCAGCAGTTTTGTTAGGTCCTACAATGAGCAGTTCTTC
>TRBD2|few|TRBV18|TRBJ2-7
CASSPGVSGSSYEQYF
TGTGCCAGCTCACCAGGGGTTAGCGGGTCCTCCTACGAGCAGTACTTC
>TRBD1|many|TRBV7-2|TRBJ1-4
CASSLSRGRGNEKLFF
TGTGCCAGCAGCTTAAGTCGCGGCAGGGGGAATGAAAAACTGTTTTTT
>TRBD1|.|TRBV29-1|TRBJ2-2
CSVSGTGNTGELFF
TGCAGCGTTTCCGGGACAGGGAACACCGGGGAGCTGTTTTTT
>TRBD2|many|TRBV6-1|TRBJ2-3
CASTWGSGSTDTQYF
TGTGCCAGCACTTGGGGTAGCGGGAGCACAGATACGCAGTATTTT
>.|few|TRBV6-1|TRBJ2-1
CASSDGSENEQFF
TGTGCCAGCAGTGACGGGAGCGAAAATGAGCAGTTCTTC
>.|.|TRBV7-6|TRBJ2-7
CASSLGSTLEQYF
TGTGCCAGCAGCTTGGGGTCCACCCTTGAGCAGTACTTC
>TRBD2|.|TRBV27|TRBJ2-1
CASSTGLAGDYNEQFF
TGTGCCAGCAGTACGGGACTAGCGGGAGACTACAATGAGCAGTTCTTC
>.|.|TRBV20-1|TRBJ2-7
CSARQGDIYEQYF
TGCAGTGCTAGACAGGGTGACATCTACGAGCAGTACTTC
>TRBD2|many|TRBV11-2|TRBJ2-2
CASSLEGGYTGELFF
TGTGCCAGCAGCTTAGAGGGGGGGTACACCGGGGAGCTGTTTTTT
>.|many|TRBV12-3/TRBV12-4|TRBJ2-7
CASSMMSPRNTLHYEQYF
TGTGCCAGCAGTATGATGAGCCCCAGAAATACTCTACACTACGAGCAGTACTTC
>.|many|TRBV11-2|TRBJ1-1
CASSLEFDNTEAFF
TGTGCCAGCAGCTTAGAGTTTGACAACACTGAAGCTTTCTTT